This T cell receptor beta chain was sequenced in a study of cytomegalovirus exposure and HLA in healthy donors. About the research overall: Earlier work reported approximately 110 million unique TCR beta sequences from about 190 million T cells. Study outcomes and limitations: Sequences of the TCR beta chain were said to predict the HLA-A and HLA-B alleles of most subjects accurately. Previous analysis showed most TCR beta V segments were productive about 87% or about 30% of the time.

The CDR3 covers 16 residues. The J segment lost 0 bases and the V segment lost 1 base, leaving 5 bases of the junction unmatched. Germline-derived CDR1 and CDR2 are SQVTM and ANQGSEA. Samples came from healthy bone marrow donors. Vbeta (60) and Jbeta (13) primers were used in the PCR. Clones were read by immunoSEQ multiplex PCR, and TCRdb kept only the in-frame ones, dropping some. The top ten hold around 1.6% of the sample, which has approximately 170,000 clones, around 79% seen once. As for this clone: Its specificity is not known.

The TCR originated in a woman between 18 and 29 years old in good health and CMV-seronegative. This sequence joins TRBV29-1 and TRBJ2-7; 11 bases map to TRBD2. The sequencing sample was made of PBMCs. The CDR3 reads CSVEGASGRHSYEQYF. In DNA, the CDR3 is TGCAGCGTTGAAGGGGCTAGCGGGAGGCACTCCTACGAGCAGTACTTC.